The 19 T cell receptor beta chains in this list originate from one sample, sequenced in a study of shared clonotypes between healthy human individuals. CD45RO-negative, CCR7-positively selected cells formed the naive CD8 fraction, excluding terminally differentiated effector memory CD45RA+ cells. Method: immunoSEQ multiplex PCR; TCRdb's copy keeps in-frame clones and lacks some. The table includes approximately 2,200,000 clones, about 92% detected once. Sequenced input: naive CD8+ T cells from PBMCs. Receptor source: a man between 18 and 29 years old in good health. Some clones in this sample may be carry-over from other donors' samples.

This clone was detected a few times. The rearrangement uses TRBV16 and TRBJ2-1; 7 bases are shared with TRBD2. The V gene end was trimmed by 4 bases and the J gene end by 5 bases; junction bases not matched to a gene: 14. This CDR3 region has 17 residues. Germline loops: CDR1 KGHSY, CDR2 FQNENV. CDR3 in amino acids: CASSLTLRRETNNEQFF. The CDR3 nucleotides are TGTGCCAGCAGCCTGACCCTCCGGCGGGAGACTAACAATGAGCAGTTCTTC.

V and J are TRBV6-5 and TRBJ2-2; TRBD2 might be the D (5 bases). Deletions cut 4 bases from V and 2 bases from J, with 14 bases between. The CDR3 has 16 amino acids. CDR1 and CDR2 from the germline V gene are MNHEY and SVGAGI. CDR3 DNA: TGTGCCAGCAGTTTCTGGGAGTACGGTAACACCGGGGAGCTGTTTTTT. Protein sequence: CASSFWEYGNTGELFF.

The chain uses TRBV27 and TRBJ1-5; maybe TRBD1 (5 bases). This CDR3 is built from 15 residues. CDR1 is MNHEY, CDR2 SMNVEV, per germline (reference sequence). V lost 4 bases and J 0 bases, leaving 10 bases between the germline ends. The CDR3 sequence is CASSSQGYSNQPQHF. The DNA of the CDR3 is TGTGCCAGCAGTTCCCAGGGATATAGCAATCAGCCCCAGCATTTT.

The sample holds one count of this clone. CDR3 nucleotide sequence: TGCGCCAGCAGCCCGGGACTTAACTCCTACAATGAGCAGTTCTTC. Its protein product is CASSPGLNSYNEQFF. The rearrangement joins TRBV4-1 to TRBJ2-1, with D perhaps TRBD2 (6 bases). This CDR3 has 15 amino acids. CDR1 and CDR2 (germline): MGHRA, YSYEKL. With 4 bases removed from V and 0 bases from J, the gap between germline ends came to 10 bases.

The J gene is TRBJ1-5, the V gene TRBV28; 9 nucleotides agree with TRBD1. From germline, CDR1 is MDHEN and CDR2 SYDVKM. This CDR3 contains 15 residues. V lost 6 bases and J lost 4; bases outside the gene matches: 7. CDR3 residues: CASRGGTGMNQPQHF. The CDR3 region has the DNA TGTGCCAGCAGGGGGGGGACAGGGATGAATCAGCCCCAGCATTTT.

The genes are TRBV7-8 and TRBJ2-5, with no clear D. V lost 2 bases and J 0 bases, leaving 7 bases between the germline ends. This CDR3 comprises 14 residues. Germline CDR1 is SGHVS and CDR2 is FQNEAQ. CDR3 residues: CASSLYGYQETQYF. In nucleotides, the CDR3 is TGTGCCAGCAGCTTATACGGGTACCAAGAGACCCAGTACTTC. The complete variable domain, with remaining parts taken from reference TRBV7-8 and TRBJ2-5, reads GAGVSQSPRYKVAKRGQDVALRCDPISGHVSLFWYQQALGQGPEFLTYFQNEAQLDKSGLPSDRFFAERPEGSVSTLKIQRTQQEDSAVYLCASSLYGYQETQYFGPGTRLLVL.

The J gene is TRBJ1-2, the V gene TRBV5-6; D is unresolved. This CDR3 region has 13 residues. Germline V gene sequence: CDR1 SGHDT, CDR2 YYEEEE. Between the trimmed V and J ends, which lost 2 bases and 3 bases, there was a span of 8 bases. This chain's CDR3 is CASSLPPDYGYTF. The CDR3 nucleotides read TGTGCCAGCAGCTTACCGCCGGACTATGGCTACACCTTC. The whole variable domain, filled in from reference TRBV5-6 and TRBJ1-2, reads DAGVTQSPTHLIKTRGQQVTLRCSPKSGHDTVSWYQQALGQGPQFIFQYYEEEERQRGNFPDRFSGHQFPNYSSELNVNALLLGDSALYLCASSLPPDYGYTFGSGTRLTVV.

This clone has only a few counts. The chain employs TRBV6-1 and TRBJ2-7; D remains unclear. CDR3 length: 13 amino acids. V lost 3 bases, J lost 4 bases, and 10 bases lay in between. CDR1 is MNHNS and CDR2 is SASEGT in the germline V gene. As DNA, the CDR3 is TGTGCCAGCAGTGATCGTGTGGGATACGAGCAGTACTTC. It is translated as CASSDRVGYEQYF.

The rearrangement links TRBV28 to TRBJ1-5; 7 bases are a match to TRBD1. V dropped 6 bases and J dropped 4; count of bases not matched to a gene: 6. CDR3 length equals 14 residues. In germline, CDR1 is MDHEN, CDR2 SYDVKM. CDR3 nucleotides: TGTGCCAGCAGCCAGACAGGGTGGAATCAGCCCCAGCATTTT. Encoded protein: CASSQTGWNQPQHF.

V gene TRBV7-3 combines with J gene TRBJ2-1; D not certain. This CDR3 has 13 residues. V lost 1 base to trimming and J lost 5 bases, with 6 bases between them. CDR1 and CDR2 from the germline V gene are SGHTA and FQGTGA. The CDR3 coding sequence is TGTGCCAGCAGCTTAATGGTCCACAATGAGCAGTTCTTC. Translation: CASSLMVHNEQFF.

CDR3 coding DNA: TGTGCCAGCAGGAGGAGGGATCTGTTACGTGAAAAACTGTTTTTT. Translated: CASRRRDLLREKLFF. The rearrangement links TRBV28 to TRBJ1-4; D ambiguous. Germline CDR1 is MDHEN and CDR2 is SYDVKM. V was cut by 6 bases and J by 7 bases, with 18 bases left in between. This CDR3 has 15 amino acids.

The chain recombines TRBV7-9 with TRBJ2-2; D perhaps matches TRBD2 (6 bases). The CDR3 covers 17 residues. Trimming stripped 5 bases from V and 5 bases from J, with 21 bases between. Germline CDR1 SEHNR, CDR2 FQNEAQ (reference sequence). The CDR3 protein is CASSGQAGRGRTGELFF. DNA for the CDR3: TGTGCCAGCAGCGGCCAAGCGGGCCGGGGGAGAACCGGGGAGCTGTTTTTT.

This chain uses TRBV28 with TRBJ2-7; TRBD1 matches 8 bases. Looked up from germline, CDR1 is MDHEN and CDR2 is SYDVKM. The V segment lost 3 bases and the J segment 7 bases; nucleotides outside the gene matches: 8. The CDR3 runs to 14 residues. CDR3 in amino acids: CASSFRGPLWEQYF. The CDR3 bases are TGTGCCAGCAGTTTCAGGGGGCCTCTCTGGGAGCAGTACTTC.

The CDR3 region has the DNA TGTGCCAGCAAGCAGGGGGGGACCTATCGCGATACGCAGTATTTT. It codes for CASKQGGTYRDTQYF. This chain joins TRBV28 and TRBJ2-3; either TRBD1 or TRBD2 may fit D (7 bases each). The CDR3 totals 15 residues. V lost 7 bases and J lost 6, with 20 bases in between. Germline loops: CDR1 MDHEN, CDR2 SYDVKM.

V and J are TRBV18 and TRBJ2-2; 8 nucleotides line up with TRBD2. CDR3 length equals 16 residues. From germline, CDR1 is KGHSH and CDR2 LQKENI. V was pared by 2 bases and J by 5 bases, with 7 bases of the junction left unmatched. CDR3 region: CASSPWSLAGTGELFF. CDR3 bases: TGTGCCAGCTCACCATGGAGTCTAGCGGGTACCGGGGAGCTGTTTTTT. The full variable domain, with the rest looked up from reference TRBV18 and TRBJ2-2, is NAGVMQNPRHLVRRRGQEARLRCSPMKGHSHVYWYRQLPEEGLKFMVYLQKENIIDESGMPKERFSAEFPKEGPSILRIQQVVRGDSAAYFCASSPWSLAGTGELFFGEGSRLTVL.

The V call is TRBV6-8, the J call TRBJ1-3, with D perhaps TRBD1 (5 bases). This CDR3 spans 19 amino acids. Germline V gives CDR1 MNHGY, CDR2 SAAAGT. V dropped 2 bases and J dropped 0 bases, with 20 bases sitting between them. The CDR3, as DNA: TGTGCCAGCAGTTACCCTAGGCCGGGACCCATAAACTCTGGAAACACCATATATTTT. The encoded protein is CASSYPRPGPINSGNTIYF.

This chain joins TRBV6-6 and TRBJ1-2; D perhaps matches TRBD1 (6 bases). This CDR3 contains 14 residues. V was clipped by 6 bases and J by 0 bases, with 11 bases between them. Germline V gives CDR1 MNHNY, CDR2 SVGAGI (reference sequence). The CDR3 DNA is TGTGCCAGCAGGTCAGACAGGTCTAACTATGGCTACACCTTC. This sequence encodes CASRSDRSNYGYTF.

V and J are TRBV7-9 and TRBJ2-1, with D tentatively TRBD2 (6 bases). This CDR3 is built from 17 residues. Germline V CDR1 and CDR2: SEHNR, FQNEAQ (reference sequence). Trimming left V 1 base short and J 4 bases short, with 17 bases between. CDR3 sequence reads: CASSLDLGGVGYNEQFF. The DNA of the CDR3 is TGTGCCAGCAGCTTAGACCTAGGCGGGGTCGGGTACAATGAGCAGTTCTTC.

This chain joins TRBV7-8 and TRBJ2-7; D is perhaps TRBD2 (6 bases). Trimming shortened V by 4 bases and J by 7 bases, and 17 bases separated the two germline ends. The CDR3 length is 14 residues. Germline-derived CDR1 and CDR2 are SGHVS and FQNEAQ. The CDR3 is CASSYTMGGREQYF. For the CDR3, the DNA is TGTGCCAGCAGCTATACGATGGGAGGAAGGGAGCAGTACTTC. Full variable domain (rest looked up from reference TRBV7-8 and TRBJ2-7): GAGVSQSPRYKVAKRGQDVALRCDPISGHVSLFWYQQALGQGPEFLTYFQNEAQLDKSGLPSDRFFAERPEGSVSTLKIQRTQQEDSAVYLCASSYTMGGREQYFGPGTRLTVT.